The entry below describes one TCR beta chain. In germline, CDR1 is LNHDA, CDR2 SQIVND (reference sequence). The CDR3 is 14 residues long. Trimming stripped 5 bases from V and 5 bases from J, with 15 bases between. Sequenced by immunoSEQ multiplex PCR; TCRdb stores in-frame clones only, minus some. The sample includes about 390,000 clones, roughly 86% of them seen just once. This sample was taken from a study of blood T cell repertoires in COVID-19. Study-wide background: Samples of COVID-19 (acute and convalescent) were obtained from the United States, Italy and Spain.

The receptor was isolated from a woman aged 55-75 years with COVID-19, enrolled during active disease. The chain has TRBV19 and TRBJ1-1; a possible D gene is TRBD1 (6 bases). The specimen was peripheral blood. CDR3 protein: CASSFTGLRTEAFF. CDR3 nucleotide sequence: TGTGCCAGTAGTTTCACAGGGCTGAGAACTGAAGCTTTCTTT. Combining the CDR3 with reference TRBV19 and TRBJ1-1 gives the whole variable domain DGGITQSPKYLFRKEGQNVTLSCEQNLNHDAMYWYRQDPGQGLRLIYYSQIVNDFQKGDIAEGYSVSREKKESFPLTVTSAQKNPTAFYLCASSFTGLRTEAFFGQGTRLTVV.